The sequence of this T cell receptor (beta chain) was determined in a study of blood T cell repertoires in COVID-19. Study details: Italy, Spain and the United States were the sources of the convalescent and acute COVID-19 samples. T cells, B-cell-depleted T cells, or PBMCs provided the cDNA or gDNA that served as material.

The CDR3 runs to 13 residues. Germline values: CDR1 LGHDT, CDR2 YNNKEL (reference sequence). Deletions cut 0 bases from V and 3 bases from J, with 5 bases between. Authors' methods: Amplification of reference gene primers provided the estimated nucleated cell counts. Sequencing was performed with immunoSEQ multiplex PCR; in TCRdb, only in-frame clones are kept and a portion is missing. V and J calls and clone size follow that table, whereas D and trimming were derived from the DNA. The data contain tens of thousands of clones, 65% to 85% of them seen just once; the ten biggest clones take up roughly 2.5%. The count of this clone is one.

The V and J genes are TRBV3-1 (or the pseudogene TRBV3-2) and TRBJ1-2; D not certain. Specimen: peripheral blood. The sequence was collected from a man in his forties or fifties with acute or convalescent COVID-19. The CDR3 nucleotides are TGTGCCAGCAGCCAAGATATAGACTATGGCTACACCTTC. Translation: CASSQDIDYGYTF.